The 5 T cell receptor beta chains presented below share a single source sample, sequenced in a study of T cell responses to AZD1222 COVID-19 vaccine. Sequencing used immunoSEQ multiplex PCR; TCRdb keeps in-frame clones, though not all of them. Here the sample spans tens of thousands of clones, 88% being singletons. The source was peripheral blood, collected on day 0 of AZD1222 vaccination. These receptors were collected from an adult in good health.

As to this clone: One end of the junction is discordant with germline, which a read error may explain. The CDR3 DNA sequence: TGTGCCAGCAGCCCGGGACAGGGTTCCTTC. Its protein is CASSPGQGSF. The genes are TRBV7-6 and TRBJ2-7, with TRBD1 matching 9 bases. Germline-derived CDR1 and CDR2 are SGHVS and FNYEAQ. The CDR3 runs to 10 residues. Supplemented by reference TRBV7-6 and TRBJ2-7, the full variable domain reads GAGVSQSPRYKVTKRGQDVALRCDPISGHVSLYWYRQALGQGPEFLTYFNYEAQQDKSGLPNDRFSAERPEGSISTLTIQRTEQRDSAMYRCASSPGQGSFGPGTRLTVT.

This clone is a singleton in its sample. The rearrangement joins TRBV15 to TRBJ2-7; the D gene is possibly TRBD2 (5 bases). This CDR3 region has 13 residues. Germline V gene lookup returns CDR1 LNHNV and CDR2 YYDKDF (reference sequence). V lost 9 bases to trimming and J lost 3 bases, with 15 bases between them. In nucleotides, the CDR3 is TGTGCCACTAACCCCACTAGTTTCTACGAGCAGTACTTC. Its protein product is CATNPTSFYEQYF.

The J gene is TRBJ2-5, the V gene TRBV15, with 8 bases aligning to TRBD2. CDR1 LNHNV and CDR2 YYDKDF come from the germline V gene (reference sequence). The CDR3 is 15 residues long. With 8 bases clipped from V and 1 base from J, the junction kept 9 bases outside the gene matches. For the CDR3, the DNA is TGTGCCACCGGGTCCTATACTAGCGGCCAAGAGACCCAGTACTTC. Protein product: CATGSYTSGQETQYF.

This chain joins TRBV7-9 and TRBJ2-7; D uncertain. V was cut by 5 bases and J by 7 bases, with 12 bases left in between. The CDR3 covers 12 residues. The germline gives CDR1 SEHNR, CDR2 FQNEAQ (reference sequence). The CDR3 loop reads CASSPQPREQYF. Here the CDR3 DNA reads TGTGCCAGCAGCCCACAACCTCGAGAGCAGTACTTC.

This clone was observed a few times. CDR3 loop: CSGGRDGYTF. The CDR3 DNA reads as TGCAGCGGAGGACGGGATGGCTACACCTTC. The V call is TRBV29-1, the J call TRBJ1-2, with D uncertain. The CDR3 is made up of 10 amino acids. The ends were cut back, 7 bases at V and 6 bases at J, with 9 bases in the middle. CDR1 is SQVTM, CDR2 ANQGSEA, per germline. Looking up the rest from reference TRBV29-1 and TRBJ1-2 gives the full variable domain: SAVISQKPSRDICQRGTSLTIQCQVDSQVTMMFWYRQQPGQSLTLIATANQGSEATYESGFVIDKFPISRPNLTFSTLTVSNMSPEDSSIYLCSGGRDGYTFGSGTRLTVV.